The 27 T cell receptor beta chains in this list originate from one sample, sequenced in a study of cytomegalovirus exposure and HLA in healthy donors. PCR was performed using 60 Vbeta and 13 Jbeta primers. Using immunoSEQ multiplex PCR, the repertoire was profiled, and TCRdb retains in-frame clones only, with some absent. The repertoire has around 91,000 clones, roughly three fifths of them found once; the top ten carry roughly 3.2%. Sequenced sample: PBMCs. The receptors shown here come from a man aged 55 to 70 in good health and CMV-seronegative.

The chain joins TRBV14 to TRBJ1-2; TRBD1 aligns across 8 bases. V shed 5 bases and J 2 bases; nucleotides not matched to a gene: 7. Germline V gene lookup returns CDR1 SGHDN and CDR2 FVKESK. The CDR3 is 15 residues long. The CDR3 DNA is TGTGCCAGCAGCAAATGGGACAGGTTGAACTATGGCTACACCTTC. Translation: CASSKWDRLNYGYTF.

The V call is TRBV29-1, the J call TRBJ1-1, with D maybe TRBD1 (6 bases). CDR3 length: 15 amino acids. In germline, CDR1 is SQVTM, CDR2 ANQGSEA. Trimming shortened V by 5 bases and J by 3 bases, and 19 bases separated the two germline ends. The CDR3 nucleotides are TGCAGCGTTAAGGCAGGGGTGAACTCTGACACTGAAGCTTTCTTT. Protein sequence: CSVKAGVNSDTEAFF.

The rearrangement joins TRBV6-6 to TRBJ2-1; tentatively, D is TRBD1 (6 bases). The CDR3 has 16 amino acids. The germline V gene has CDR1 MNHNY and CDR2 SVGAGI (reference sequence). Trimming shortened V by 6 bases and J by 4 bases, and 19 bases separated the two germline ends. CDR3 sequence (DNA): TGTGCCAGCAGCCTCAGGGGAGAGCCGGGGTACAATGAGCAGTTCTTC. This codes for CASSLRGEPGYNEQFF.

This clone was picked up one time. This chain connects TRBV5-6 to TRBJ2-2; the match to TRBD1 covers 10 bases. There are 17 residues in the CDR3. V gave up 4 bases and J gave up 4 bases; unmatched junction bases: 10. The V gene's germline CDR1 is SGHDT and CDR2 YYEEEE. The CDR3 reads CASSPWERTGGTGELFF. DNA for the CDR3: TGTGCCAGCAGCCCGTGGGAAAGGACAGGGGGCACCGGGGAGCTGTTTTTT.

The chain recombines TRBV12-5 with TRBJ2-1, with 7 positions matching TRBD2. CDR1 is LGHNT and CDR2 is FRNRAP in the germline V gene. With V trimmed by 0 bases and J by 8 bases, 4 bases remained unmatched. The CDR3 extends over 14 amino acids. The CDR3 bases are TGTGCTAGTGGTTTGGTTGGCGGGGGTTATGAGCAGTTCTTC. Amino acids: CASGLVGGGYEQFF.

The chain uses TRBV6-1 and TRBJ1-2; 7 positions agree with TRBD1. With V trimmed by 5 bases and J by 8 bases, 5 bases remained unmatched. Germline CDR1 reads MNHNS; CDR2 reads SASEGT. The CDR3 has 12 amino acids. The CDR3 nucleotides are TGTGCCAGCAGTCCGGACAGGAAGGGCTACACCTTC. It yields the protein CASSPDRKGYTF.

V gene TRBV6-1 combines with J gene TRBJ2-1, with 10 bases lining up with TRBD2. The V gene's germline CDR1 is MNHNS and CDR2 SASEGT. CDR3 length: 23 residues. Germline trimming cut 0 bases from V and 2 bases from J; bases unmatched to any gene: 22. CDR3: CASSEAQRLIAGGVLSTYNEQFF. The CDR3 region has the DNA TGTGCCAGCAGTGAAGCCCAACGCCTCATAGCGGGAGGCGTCCTTTCGACCTACAATGAGCAGTTCTTC.

J is TRBJ2-1 and V is TRBV7-9; 13 bases agree with TRBD2. The CDR3 covers 15 residues. V gave up 5 bases and J gave up 8 bases; unmatched junction bases: 6. From germline, CDR1 is SEHNR and CDR2 FQNEAQ (reference sequence). This chain's CDR3 is CASSPTSGGYYEQFF. CDR3 DNA: TGTGCCAGCAGCCCGACTAGCGGGGGGTACTATGAGCAGTTCTTC.

A note on this clone: Compared with germline, one end of the junction differs, possibly owing to a read error. This chain uses TRBV7-9 with TRBJ2-7; TRBD1 matches at 7 bases. CDR3 length: 13 residues. Germline loops: CDR1 SEHNR, CDR2 FQNEAQ (reference sequence). CDR3 protein: CSSSLGTVGEQYF. The CDR3 nucleotides read TGTTCCAGCAGCTTAGGGACAGTGGGCGAGCAGTACTTC.

This chain joins TRBV28 and TRBJ1-5; D unresolved. The CDR3 consists of 12 residues. Germline CDR1 is MDHEN and CDR2 is SYDVKM. Between the trimmed V and J ends, which lost 2 bases and 6 bases, there was a span of 5 bases. The CDR3 here is CASSLRGQPQHF. The CDR3 nucleotides are TGTGCCAGCAGTTTACGGGGTCAGCCCCAGCATTTT.

This chain connects TRBV29-1 to TRBJ2-2; 7 bases agree with TRBD2. The germline CDR1 and CDR2 sequences are SQVTM and ANQGSEA. The CDR3 is made up of 14 amino acids. V trimming: 7 bases; J trimming: 5 bases; junction bases outside the gene matches: 10. Here the CDR3 reads CSAWRESGTGELFF. CDR3 sequence (DNA): TGCAGCGCATGGCGGGAGTCAGGGACCGGGGAGCTGTTTTTT.

This clone has a handful of counts. The chain uses TRBV6-4 and TRBJ1-1; D uncertain. V was pared by 5 bases and J by 7 bases, with 14 bases between. The length of the CDR3 is 13 residues. CDR1 and CDR2 (germline): MRHNA, SNTAGT. CDR3 in amino acids: CASSYDRRYEAFF. DNA of the CDR3: TGTGCCAGCAGTTACGATAGGAGGTATGAAGCTTTCTTT.

This chain joins TRBV7-9 and TRBJ2-2; TRBD2 agrees at 15 bases. Germline lookup yields CDR1 SEHNR and CDR2 FQNEAQ (reference sequence). CDR3 length: 17 residues. Trimming at V came to 6 bases and at J to 4 bases, leaving 6 bases not matched to a gene. CDR3 bases: TGTGCCAGCAGGCGGACTAGCGGGGGGGCCGGCACCGGGGAGCTGTTTTTT. This codes for CASRRTSGGAGTGELFF.

In this sample, this clone turned up once. V is TRBV6-6 and J is TRBJ2-1; the D gene is possibly TRBD2 (6 bases). This CDR3 is built from 14 residues. The germline V gene has CDR1 MNHNY and CDR2 SVGAGI (reference sequence). The V and J ends lost 2 bases and 6 bases respectively, with 11 bases between them. The CDR3 is CASSYGTSSNEQFF. CDR3 DNA sequence: TGTGCCAGCAGTTACGGTACTAGCTCCAATGAGCAGTTCTTC.

This rearrangement joins TRBV19 to TRBJ2-5; 10 nucleotides match TRBD2. Germline V CDR1 and CDR2: LNHDA, SQIVND (reference sequence). The ends lost 5 bases at V and 5 bases at J; junction bases unmatched: 14. This CDR3 has 17 amino acids. Here the CDR3 DNA reads TGTGCCAGTAGTCCCGAAGTGCTAGCGGGAGATGGGGAGACCCAGTACTTC. Amino acids: CASSPEVLAGDGETQYF.

The rearrangement joins TRBV11-3 to TRBJ1-1; D may be TRBD1 (5 bases). The germline V and J ends were trimmed by 0 bases and 3 bases, with 8 bases remaining between them. This CDR3 has 14 amino acids. Germline-derived CDR1 and CDR2 are SGHNT and YENEEA. The CDR3: CASSLEAGHTEAFF. CDR3 DNA: TGTGCCAGCAGCTTAGAGGCGGGGCACACTGAAGCTTTCTTT.

In its sample, this clone was seen a few times. The chain is built from TRBV5-1 and TRBJ2-2, with D tentatively TRBD2 (6 bases). V was clipped by 6 bases and J by 6 bases, with 18 bases between them. The CDR3 has 15 residues. From germline, CDR1 is SGHRS and CDR2 YFSETQ. CDR3 protein: CASTHTGREAGELFF. CDR3 in DNA: TGCGCCAGCACCCACACCGGCAGGGAGGCCGGGGAGCTGTTTTTT.

V and J are TRBV18 and TRBJ2-7; 13 bases are a match to TRBD2. Unmatched junction bases numbered 5, after V lost 1 base and J lost 5 bases. CDR3 size: 16 residues. The germline gives CDR1 KGHSH, CDR2 LQKENI. The CDR3 nucleotides are TGTGCCAGCTCACCACGGACTAGCGGGAGAATCCACGAGCAGTACTTC. Translating gives CASSPRTSGRIHEQYF.

The chain links TRBV11-3 to TRBJ2-2, with TRBD2 as a possible D gene (5 bases). Germline-derived CDR1 and CDR2 are SGHNT and YENEEA. V lost 6 bases and J 4 bases, leaving 9 bases between the germline ends. This CDR3 is built from 13 residues. CDR3 coding DNA: TGTGCCAGCAGGGGAGTCGGCACCGGGGAGCTGTTTTTT. Its protein product is CASRGVGTGELFF.

This chain connects TRBV5-1 to TRBJ2-3; possible D gene TRBD2, 6 bases. With 6 bases removed from V and 11 bases from J, the gap between germline ends came to 25 bases. The CDR3 is 15 residues long. The germline V gene has CDR1 SGHRS and CDR2 YFSETQ. CDR3 coding DNA: TGCGCCAGCAACGACCTAACCGGGACTCATACAGGGCAGTATTTT. This sequence encodes CASNDLTGTHTGQYF.

The V gene is TRBV4-1, the J gene TRBJ2-1; 9 nucleotides agree with TRBD2. Trimming took 0 bases from V and 0 from J; bases not matched to a gene: 6. This CDR3 region has 18 residues. Germline CDR1 is MGHRA and CDR2 is YSYEKL. The CDR3 coding sequence is TGCGCCAGCAGCCAAGAGCGCAATAGCGGGGGCTCCTACAATGAGCAGTTCTTC. Translating gives CASSQERNSGGSYNEQFF.

This clone was detected many times. This sample also contains other DNA sequences that code for the same CDR3. The gene calls are TRBV9 and TRBJ2-2; D might be TRBD2 (5 bases). Germline V CDR1 and CDR2: SGDLS, YYNGEE. There are 13 residues in the CDR3. Trimming shortened V by 5 bases and J by 4 bases, and 9 bases separated the two germline ends. The CDR3 sequence: CASSVSGTGELFF. DNA of the CDR3: TGTGCCAGCAGTGTAAGCGGCACCGGGGAGCTGTTTTTT.

The V call is TRBV27, the J call TRBJ2-1, with TRBD2 identical over 13 bases. The length of the CDR3 is 18 residues. V gave up 2 bases and J gave up 3 bases; unmatched junction bases: 7. Germline assignment: CDR1 MNHEY and CDR2 SMNVEV (reference sequence). CDR3 amino acids: CASSLLTSGGLLYNEQFF. CDR3 nucleotides: TGTGCCAGCAGTTTACTGACTAGCGGGGGGCTCCTCTACAATGAGCAGTTCTTC.

The chain joins TRBV5-1 to TRBJ1-6, with TRBD1 identical over 10 bases. Germline trimming cut 3 bases from V and 1 base from J; bases unmatched to any gene: 13. This CDR3 is built from 20 residues. The germline CDR1 and CDR2 sequences are SGHRS and YFSETQ. The CDR3 loop is CASSSKKRPGQGSYNSPLHF. CDR3 sequence (DNA): TGCGCCAGCAGCTCAAAAAAACGACCGGGACAGGGGTCCTATAATTCACCCCTCCACTTT.

This chain connects TRBV19 to TRBJ1-2; 8 bases align to TRBD1. CDR1 LNHDA and CDR2 SQIVND come from the germline V gene (reference sequence). The CDR3 loop spans 14 amino acids. V lost 5 bases and J lost 0; bases outside the gene matches: 2. The CDR3 nucleotides are TGTGCCAGTAGTCCAGGGGGCACTAACTATGGCTACACCTTC. Its translation is CASSPGGTNYGYTF.

This chain links TRBV15 with TRBJ1-4; possible D gene TRBD1, 6 bases. Germline V gives CDR1 LNHNV, CDR2 YYDKDF (reference sequence). CDR3 size: 15 residues. V lost 2 bases and J lost 8, with 15 bases in between. This chain's CDR3 is CATSRSGGAEEKLFF. CDR3 in DNA: TGTGCCACCAGCAGATCGGGGGGCGCTGAAGAAAAACTGTTTTTT.

The chain uses TRBV18 and TRBJ2-3, with 8 bases aligning to TRBD1. The CDR3 length is 17 residues. V dropped 3 bases and J dropped 0; count of bases not matched to a gene: 8. Germline V gene data show CDR1 as KGHSH and CDR2 as LQKENI. CDR3 in amino acids: CASSPDRGRGSTDTQYF. The CDR3 DNA reads as TGTGCCAGCTCACCTGACAGGGGTCGAGGAAGCACAGATACGCAGTATTTT.